These T cell receptor beta chains were read from a single sample in a study of blood T cell repertoires in COVID-19. The protocol was immunoSEQ multiplex PCR, while the TCRdb copy is restricted to in-frame clones and leaves out a portion. The table shows around 280,000 clones, with roughly 86% occurring only once. The sample consisted of peripheral blood. These receptors all stem from a woman aged 25 to 39 who had recovered from COVID-19. Each CDR3 is given with its conserved first and last residue. Fields, in order: J gene, clone size, CDR3 length, V gene, CDR3 protein. Not every row has a clone size; where given, it reads once, few, many or a size class.

>TRBJ2-3|.|15|TRBV28
CASSFSGSSADTQYF
>TRBJ2-1|.|15|TRBV5-1
CASSPNRGPDNEQFF
>TRBJ2-1|.|17|TRBV27
CASSLELPPDSYNEQFF
>TRBJ2-7|.|13|TRBV19
CASSMGLSYEQYF
>TRBJ2-7|.|14|TRBV6-6
CASTPWERDHEQYF
>TRBJ2-5|.|16|TRBV5-6
CASSSGDLPGKETQYF
>TRBJ1-4|.|15|TRBV5-1
CASRLSGTTNEKLFF
>TRBJ1-1|.|16|TRBV7-9
CASSLGGYRVDTEAFF
>TRBJ2-7|.|14|TRBV6-5
CASSFRGSGYEQYF
>TRBJ1-1|few|16|TRBV6-5
CASSSQPGGGNTEAFF
>TRBJ1-3|.|16|TRBV7-9
CASSPTYPGAGNTIYF
>TRBJ2-7|.|14|TRBV30
CAWNHGTGFYEQYF
>TRBJ1-5|.|13|TRBV3-1/TRBV3-2
CASSQGPNQPQHF
>TRBJ2-6|.|17|TRBV4-3
CASSQVAGRSGANVLTF
>TRBJ2-7|.|15|TRBV4-1
CASSQGVAGTYEQYF
>TRBJ2-7|.|10|TRBV29-1
CSVAQGEQYF
>TRBJ2-7|.|16|TRBV15
CATSSLDSGSAYEQYF
>TRBJ2-2|.|14|TRBV15
CATSRDRGFGELFF
>TRBJ1-2|.|16|TRBV7-2
CASSKLSGQGVIGYTF
>TRBJ2-1|.|14|TRBV5-1
CASSSGQGLNEQFF
>TRBJ1-3|few|16|TRBV5-1
CASSGTGGLPGNTIYF
>TRBJ2-2|.|16|TRBV4-3
CASSQGVGANTGELFF